The T cell receptor beta chain under discussion was sequenced for a study of blood T cell repertoires in COVID-19. About the research overall: The United States, Italy and Spain supplied acute and convalescent COVID-19 samples. Sources were T cells, B-cell-depleted T cells, or PBMCs; the material itself was cDNA or gDNA.

The CDR3 runs 14 residues. V lost 1 base and J lost 4, with 11 bases in between. CDR1 LGHDT and CDR2 YNNKEL come from the germline V gene (reference sequence). Original handling: Amplification of reference gene primers provided the estimated nucleated cell counts. TCRdb's table, derived via immunoSEQ multiplex PCR, lists solely in-frame clones and lacks some. V and J calls and clone size are as listed in that table; D and trimming were resolved from the DNA. Of about 500,000 clones listed, roughly 87% are singletons. The rearrangement joins TRBV3-1 (or the pseudogene TRBV3-2) to TRBJ2-7; the D gene is possibly TRBD2 (5 bases). This TCR derives from a man aged 18 to 30 with COVID-19, enrolled during active disease. The sequencing sample was made of peripheral blood. The CDR3 DNA is TGTGCCAGCAGCCAAGTGGTTCGGGGTTACGAGCAGTACTTC. Amino acids: CASSQVVRGYEQYF.